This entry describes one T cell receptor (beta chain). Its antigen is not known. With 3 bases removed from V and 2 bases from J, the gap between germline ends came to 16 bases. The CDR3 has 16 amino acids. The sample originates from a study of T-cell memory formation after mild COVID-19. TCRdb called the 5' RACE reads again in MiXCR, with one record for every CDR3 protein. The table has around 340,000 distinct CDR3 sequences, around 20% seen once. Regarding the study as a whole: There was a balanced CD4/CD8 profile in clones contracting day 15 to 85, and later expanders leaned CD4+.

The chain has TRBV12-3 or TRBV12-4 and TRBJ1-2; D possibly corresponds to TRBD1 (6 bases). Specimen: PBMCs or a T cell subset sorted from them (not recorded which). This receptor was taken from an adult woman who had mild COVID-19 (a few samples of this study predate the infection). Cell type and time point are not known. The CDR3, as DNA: TGTGCCAGCAGTTTGGACCTGACAGGATCGAACTATGGCTACACCTTC. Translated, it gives CASSLDLTGSNYGYTF.